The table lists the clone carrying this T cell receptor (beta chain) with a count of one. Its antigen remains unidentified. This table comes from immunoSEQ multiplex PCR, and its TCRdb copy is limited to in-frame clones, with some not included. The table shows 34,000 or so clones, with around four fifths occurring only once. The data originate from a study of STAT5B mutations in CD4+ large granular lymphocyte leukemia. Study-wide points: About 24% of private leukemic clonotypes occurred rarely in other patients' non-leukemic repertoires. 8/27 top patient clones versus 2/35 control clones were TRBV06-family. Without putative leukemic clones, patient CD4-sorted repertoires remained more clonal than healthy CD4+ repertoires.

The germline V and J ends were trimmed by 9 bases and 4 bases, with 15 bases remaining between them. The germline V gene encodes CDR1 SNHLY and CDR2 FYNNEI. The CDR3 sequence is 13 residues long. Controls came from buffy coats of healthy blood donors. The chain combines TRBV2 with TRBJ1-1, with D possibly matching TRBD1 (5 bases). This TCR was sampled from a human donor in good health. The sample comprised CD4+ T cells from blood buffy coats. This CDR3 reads CASGGEGSTEAFF. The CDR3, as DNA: TGTGCCAGTGGCGGGGAGGGGAGCACTGAAGCTTTCTTT.